The entry below describes one T cell receptor (beta chain). Its target is not known. Produced via immunoSEQ multiplex PCR; TCRdb's table is partial and in-frame only. The sample yields about 600,000 clones, more than 95% seen once. This sample is part of a study of shared clonotypes between healthy human individuals. Study outcomes and limitations: Clonotypes shared by all four sorted-subset donors had higher generation probabilities than non-shared clonotypes. Rarefaction analysis demonstrated incomplete sorted-subset sequencing notwithstanding large depth. The expectation was that sequencing depth would affect clonotype sharing among donors.

The V gene lost 1 base and the J gene lost 0 bases, with 8 bases spanning the gap. The germline V gene has CDR1 SEHNR and CDR2 FQNEAQ (reference sequence). The CDR3 spans 15 residues. The sample comprised naive CD4+ T cells sorted from blood. Subset reported: CD45RA+ positively selected. This TCR derives from a woman in her twenties or thirties in good health. This chain uses TRBV7-9 with TRBJ2-3; D gene unclear. CDR3 amino acids: CASSLGEPSTDTQYF. The CDR3 bases are TGTGCCAGCAGCTTAGGGGAACCAAGCACAGATACGCAGTATTTT.